This entry lists 21 T cell receptor beta chains sequenced from one sample in a study of human T cells and chemical hapten exposure. In TCRdb, the RACE reads were re-called with MiXCR into one record per CDR3 protein. This sample has some 400,000 distinct CDR3 sequences, with roughly 4.8% found just once. The time point is: patch test 1, 2 weeks after DPC sensitization. Stated treatment: therapeutic diphenylcyclopropenone sensitization with weekly scalp DPC. The sample consisted of whole blood, taken in connection with sensitization to the hapten diphenylcyclopropenone (DPC). The receptor source for this set is a woman between 50 and 59 years old with alopecia areata. Some clones in this sample may be carry-over from other donors' samples.

This clonotype was detected ten times or more. The V and J genes are TRBV6-2 or TRBV6-3 and TRBJ2-2; no clear D. The germline V gene has CDR1 MNHEY and CDR2 SVGEGT. The CDR3 is made up of 12 amino acids. V lost 6 bases and J 5 bases, leaving 7 bases between the germline ends. The CDR3 is CASRRETGELFF. DNA for the CDR3: TGTGCCAGCAGAAGGGAAACCGGGGAGCTGTTTTTT.

This clonotype was detected only a few times. V and J are TRBV7-9 and TRBJ2-3, with 9 bases lining up with TRBD2. The CDR3 is 15 residues long. From germline, CDR1 is SEHNR and CDR2 FQNEAQ (reference sequence). V lost 7 bases to trimming and J lost 1 base; unmatched junction nucleotides: 6. CDR3 DNA: TGTGCCAGCACCAATAGCGGGGGCCGCACAGATACGCAGTATTTT. This codes for CASTNSGGRTDTQYF.

There are many counts of this clonotype. The rearrangement joins TRBV29-1 to TRBJ2-4; D is unresolved. The V and J ends lost 0 bases and 0 bases respectively, with 9 bases between them. The CDR3 contains 15 residues. The germline V gene encodes CDR1 SQVTM and CDR2 ANQGSEA. CDR3 bases: TGCAGCGTTGAAGACCCCGAATTAGCCAAAAACATTCAGTACTTC. Translation: CSVEDPELAKNIQYF.

The J gene is TRBJ2-3, the V gene TRBV20-1; 11 nucleotides agree with TRBD2. The CDR3 consists of 15 residues. Germline CDR1 is DFQATT and CDR2 is SNEGSKA (reference sequence). Germline trimming cut 6 bases from V and 0 bases from J; bases unmatched to any gene: 5. The CDR3 coding sequence is TGCAGTGCAAAGCGACTAGCGGGAAGCACAGATACGCAGTATTTT. Protein: CSAKRLAGSTDTQYF.

This clonotype appeared many times. The J gene is TRBJ1-2, the V gene TRBV12-5, with D tentatively TRBD1 (5 bases). This CDR3 has 12 residues. V lost 10 bases and J 0 bases, leaving 9 bases between the germline ends. In germline, CDR1 is LGHNT, CDR2 FRNRAP. This CDR3 is CATPTANYGYTF. The CDR3 DNA reads as TGTGCTACCCCGACAGCTAACTATGGCTACACCTTC.

This clonotype was seen many times. The chain is built from TRBV18 and TRBJ1-1; no reliable D call. Looked up from germline, CDR1 is KGHSH and CDR2 is LQKENI. CDR3 length: 13 amino acids. V lost 3 bases, J lost 0 bases, and 5 bases lay in between. This chain's CDR3 is CASSPSMNTEAFF. The DNA of the CDR3 is TGTGCCAGCTCACCGTCTATGAACACTGAAGCTTTCTTT.

The rearrangement links TRBV7-9 to TRBJ2-1; 7 bases agree with TRBD2. CDR1 SEHNR and CDR2 FQNEAQ come from the germline V gene (reference sequence). Trimming at V came to 2 bases and at J to 2 bases, leaving 3 bases not matched to a gene. This CDR3 is built from 15 residues. For the CDR3, the DNA is TGTGCCAGCAGCTTAAGGCGGGAGCCCTACAATGAGCAGTTCTTC. Its translation: CASSLRREPYNEQFF.

This clonotype was seen only a few times. This chain uses TRBV6-6 with TRBJ1-4; D is unclear. Trimming left V 7 bases short and J 3 bases short, with 15 bases between. This CDR3 has 15 residues. Germline CDR1 MNHNY, CDR2 SVGAGI (reference sequence). The CDR3 nucleotides are TGTGCCAGCACCCTCGGAGGGTCAGCTAATGAAAAACTGTTTTTT. This sequence encodes CASTLGGSANEKLFF.

This clonotype was seen at least ten times. The chain recombines TRBV12-3 or TRBV12-4 with TRBJ1-4; D possibly corresponds to TRBD1 (6 bases). Trimming shortened V by 6 bases and J by 8 bases, and 10 bases separated the two germline ends. CDR3 size: 12 residues. The CDR3 is CASRPGDEKLFF. In nucleotides, the CDR3 is TGTGCCAGCAGGCCAGGGGACGAAAAACTGTTTTTT.

This clonotype was recorded many times. The chain links TRBV12-3 or TRBV12-4 to TRBJ2-7; D ambiguous. V lost 3 bases to trimming and J lost 5 bases, with 11 bases between them. This CDR3 has 13 residues. The CDR3 reads CASSLGSVNEQYF. CDR3 DNA sequence: TGTGCCAGCAGTTTGGGGTCAGTTAACGAGCAGTACTTC.

CDR3 nucleotides: TGTGCCATCAGTGAAGGGAGGGAAGCCGGGGAGCTGTTTTTT. Residues: CAISEGREAGELFF. The chain carries TRBV10-3 and TRBJ2-2; 7 nucleotides align to TRBD2. Germline assignment: CDR1 ENHRY and CDR2 SYGVKD. The CDR3 loop spans 14 amino acids. Trimming removed 3 bases from V and 6 bases from J; junction bases left unmatched: 4.

The V call is TRBV2, the J call TRBJ2-5; D call uncertain. The CDR3 consists of 13 residues. Trimming removed 4 bases from V and 4 bases from J, with 10 bases in between. From germline, CDR1 is SNHLY and CDR2 FYNNEI. In DNA form, the CDR3 reads TGTGCCAGCAGTGGGGTTTCGGGAGAGACCCAGTACTTC. Amino acid sequence: CASSGVSGETQYF.

Only a few counts were recorded for this clonotype. This chain joins TRBV10-2 and TRBJ2-3; the match to TRBD2 covers 7 bases. The CDR3 loop spans 17 amino acids. Germline CDR1 is WSHSY and CDR2 is SAAADI. With 6 bases clipped from V and 2 bases from J, the junction kept 14 bases outside the gene matches. CDR3 coding DNA: TGCGCCAGCAGGAAGGGAGGGGAGGCCGGGGTCACAGATACGCAGTATTTT. It is translated as CASRKGGEAGVTDTQYF.

This clonotype showed up just a few times. The V and J genes are TRBV2 and TRBJ1-5, with D perhaps matching TRBD1 (6 bases). This CDR3 region has 14 residues. The germline V and J ends were trimmed by 5 bases and 7 bases, with 15 bases remaining between them. Germline V CDR1 and CDR2: SNHLY, FYNNEI. CDR3 loop: CASSPQGQGQPQHF. Here the CDR3 DNA reads TGTGCCAGCAGTCCACAGGGCCAGGGCCAGCCCCAGCATTTT.

The chain employs TRBV19 and TRBJ1-2; perhaps TRBD1 as D (6 bases). This CDR3 comprises 15 residues. V was pared by 2 bases and J by 4 bases, with 14 bases between. Germline CDR1 and CDR2: LNHDA and SQIVND (reference sequence). The CDR3 DNA follows: TGTGCCAGTAGTATATTATCAGGGGACGGCTATGGCTACACCTTC. Protein sequence: CASSILSGDGYGYTF. Supplemented by reference TRBV19 and TRBJ1-2, the full variable domain reads DGGITQSPKYLFRKEGQNVTLSCEQNLNHDAMYWYRQDPGQGLRLIYYSQIVNDFQKGDIAEGYSVSREKKESFPLTVTSAQKNPTAFYLCASSILSGDGYGYTFGSGTRLTVV.

The table lists this clonotype with a few counts. This chain connects TRBV13 to TRBJ1-4, with D possibly TRBD1 on 6 matching bases. The germline V gene encodes CDR1 PRHDT and CDR2 FYEKMQ (reference sequence). V was shortened by 5 bases and J by 5 bases, with 15 bases between the two germline ends. The CDR3 extends over 15 amino acids. This CDR3 is CASSDRTVENEKLFF. The CDR3 DNA follows: TGTGCCAGCAGCGACAGGACAGTCGAGAATGAAAAACTGTTTTTT. Combining the CDR3 with reference TRBV13 and TRBJ1-4 gives the whole variable domain AAGVIQSPRHLIKEKRETATLKCYPIPRHDTVYWYQQGPGQDPQFLISFYEKMQSDKGSIPDRFSAQQFSDYHSELNMSSLELGDSALYFCASSDRTVENEKLFFGSGTQLSVL.

The table lists this clonotype with a few counts. The genes are TRBV7-2 and TRBJ2-3; D may be TRBD2 (5 bases). The CDR3 contains 14 residues. Trimming cost V 2 bases and J 5 bases, with 11 bases left between them. Germline CDR1 SGHTA, CDR2 FQGNSA. CDR3 bases: TGTGCCAGCAGCTTACAGAGGGTTCTAGATACGCAGTATTTT. This sequence encodes CASSLQRVLDTQYF.

This clonotype has at least ten counts. The chain uses TRBV5-1 and TRBJ2-2, with a possible D match to TRBD1 (6 bases). Per germline, CDR1 SGHRS and CDR2 YFSETQ. Deletions cut 3 bases from V and 0 bases from J, with 9 bases between. The CDR3 sequence is 15 residues long. CDR3 nucleotides: TGCGCCAGCAGCTCCACAGGGTCGAACACCGGGGAGCTGTTTTTT. This translates into CASSSTGSNTGELFF.

A few counts support this clonotype. CDR3 region: CASSLESSSGNTIYF. CDR3 DNA sequence: TGTGCCAGCAGCCTTGAGTCGAGCTCTGGAAACACCATATATTTT. The gene calls are TRBV7-2 and TRBJ1-3; unclear D gene. The V end lost 5 bases, the J end lost 0 bases, and 11 bases lay between the germline ends. CDR1 and CDR2 from the germline V gene are SGHTA and FQGNSA. CDR3 length: 15 amino acids.

This clonotype occurred a few times. J is TRBJ2-3 and V is TRBV5-4; 12 bases agree with TRBD2. Looked up from germline, CDR1 is SGHNT and CDR2 is YYREEE (reference sequence). V lost 4 bases and J lost 2; bases outside the gene matches: 11. The CDR3 is made up of 18 amino acids. The CDR3 region is CASSGPELAGGLTDTQYF. The CDR3 nucleotides read TGTGCCAGCAGCGGGCCGGAGCTAGCGGGAGGGCTCACAGATACGCAGTATTTT.

This clonotype has more than one count but fewer than ten. This sequence joins TRBV5-4 and TRBJ2-2; TRBD2 is a possible D gene (6 bases). V dropped 7 bases and J dropped 5 bases, with 9 bases sitting between them. CDR3 length equals 12 residues. Germline loops: CDR1 SGHNT, CDR2 YYREEE (reference sequence). The DNA of the CDR3 is TGTGCCAGCCCTGGGGGGACCGGGGAGCTGTTTTTT. This encodes CASPGGTGELFF.